Below are 21 T cell receptor beta chains sequenced from a single sample in a study of cytomegalovirus exposure and HLA in healthy donors. Use of 60 Vbeta and 13 Jbeta primers characterized the PCR. TCRdb's copy holds only in-frame clones and misses some; the assay was immunoSEQ multiplex PCR. The sample carries 100,000 to 150,000 clones, 78% recorded once. The sample was PBMCs. All receptors come from a female donor in good health and CMV-seronegative.

The J gene is TRBJ1-1, the V gene TRBV18; tentatively, D is TRBD1 (5 bases). The germline V gene encodes CDR1 KGHSH and CDR2 LQKENI. The V end lost 6 bases, the J end lost 1 base, and 9 bases lay between the germline ends. The CDR3 is 13 residues long. This chain's CDR3 is CASSPTGNTEAFF. CDR3 in DNA: TGTGCCAGCTCGCCTACAGGGAACACTGAAGCTTTCTTT.

This clone was seen only a few times. The chain is built from TRBV7-6 and TRBJ2-7, with TRBD2 identical over 8 bases. From germline, CDR1 is SGHVS and CDR2 FNYEAQ. Trimming at V came to 5 bases and at J to 0 bases, leaving 6 bases not matched to a gene. This CDR3 has 15 residues. In nucleotides, the CDR3 is TGTGCCAGCAGCGACCATCTAGCGGGCTCCTACGAGCAGTACTTC. This translates into CASSDHLAGSYEQYF.

The chain carries TRBV19 and TRBJ2-7; 8 nucleotides line up with TRBD1. Per the germline V gene, CDR1 is LNHDA and CDR2 is SQIVND (reference sequence). The length of the CDR3 is 13 residues. Unmatched junction bases numbered 7, after V lost 9 bases and J lost 3 bases. The CDR3 DNA follows: TGTGCCAGCGGCCAGGACAGGGTCTACGAGCAGTACTTC. Translating it yields CASGQDRVYEQYF. Looking up the rest from reference TRBV19 and TRBJ2-7 gives the full variable domain: DGGITQSPKYLFRKEGQNVTLSCEQNLNHDAMYWYRQDPGQGLRLIYYSQIVNDFQKGDIAEGYSVSREKKESFPLTVTSAQKNPTAFYLCASGQDRVYEQYFGPGTRLTVT.

This clone was observed once. The chain recombines TRBV18 with TRBJ2-6, with D possibly being TRBD2 (6 bases). V shed 4 bases and J shed 2 bases, with 18 bases lying between them. The CDR3 spans 18 residues. The germline V gene encodes CDR1 KGHSH and CDR2 LQKENI. CDR3 residues: CASSHLTRVSAGANVLTF. As DNA, the CDR3 is TGTGCCAGCTCACACCTGACTAGGGTGAGCGCTGGGGCCAACGTCCTGACTTTC.

This chain's CDR3 is CASSPRRARREGYTF. The CDR3 DNA reads as TGTGCCAGCAGTCCCCGGCGGGCCAGGAGAGAAGGCTACACCTTC. The chain is built from TRBV27 and TRBJ1-2, with unresolved D. The CDR3 runs 15 residues. Trimming took off 5 bases at V and 8 bases at J, with 21 bases between the two ends. Looked up from germline, CDR1 is MNHEY and CDR2 is SMNVEV (reference sequence).

The rearrangement links TRBV7-2 to TRBJ2-2; possibly TRBD2 for D (5 bases). Germline V gene lookup returns CDR1 SGHTA and CDR2 FQGNSA. The V end lost 2 bases, the J end lost 5 bases, and 9 bases lay between the germline ends. This CDR3 spans 14 amino acids. The CDR3 region is CASSLSGRTGELFF. The CDR3 nucleotides read TGTGCCAGCAGCTTAAGCGGCCGTACCGGGGAGCTGTTTTTT.

The table lists this clone with a few counts. The chain employs TRBV7-8 and TRBJ2-7, with 7 bases that match TRBD2. Germline V gives CDR1 SGHVS, CDR2 FQNEAQ. CDR3 length: 15 residues. V lost 5 bases and J lost 7; bases outside the gene matches: 14. CDR3 residues: CASSPRELLSGEQYF. The CDR3 DNA reads TGTGCCAGCAGCCCGCGGGAGCTCCTCTCGGGGGAGCAGTACTTC.

V usage is TRBV28 and J usage is TRBJ2-7; 10 positions match TRBD2. The length of the CDR3 is 15 residues. Losses at the gene ends were 5 bases for V and 1 base for J; bases not matched to a gene: 5. Germline CDR1 MDHEN, CDR2 SYDVKM. The CDR3 spells CASSTPSGSSYEQYF. The CDR3 DNA reads TGTGCCAGCAGTACCCCTAGCGGGAGTTCCTACGAGCAGTACTTC.

J is TRBJ2-7 and V is TRBV6-1; D gene uncertain. Germline CDR1 MNHNS, CDR2 SASEGT. Trimming cost V 1 base and J 3 bases, with 13 bases left between them. The CDR3 consists of 15 residues. CDR3 bases: TGTGCCAGCAGTGAAGGGGTGGGCCCTCACTACGAGCAGTACTTC. Residues: CASSEGVGPHYEQYF.

The chain has TRBV5-1 and TRBJ2-5; TRBD2 agrees at 10 bases. This CDR3 has 15 residues. V shed 0 bases, J shed 2 bases, and the junction held 1 base outside the gene matches. From germline, CDR1 is SGHRS and CDR2 YFSETQ. DNA of the CDR3: TGCGCCAGCAGCTTGGGTAGCGGGGGGCAAGAGACCCAGTACTTC. It translates to CASSLGSGGQETQYF.

The chain couples TRBV7-3 to TRBJ2-1; tentative D call: TRBD1 (6 bases). Germline CDR1 is SGHTA and CDR2 is FQGTGA. The germline V and J ends were trimmed by 4 bases and 9 bases, with 13 bases remaining between them. There are 13 residues in the CDR3. CDR3 in amino acids: CASSSQGTGEQFF. CDR3 bases: TGTGCCAGCAGCTCGCAGGGGACCGGTGAGCAGTTCTTC.

This clone showed up just once. The rearrangement uses TRBV2 and TRBJ2-7; a weak D match, TRBD1 (6 bases). Germline CDR1 is SNHLY and CDR2 is FYNNEI. The CDR3 extends over 14 amino acids. Trimming removed 4 bases at V and 3 bases at J, with 13 bases between. The CDR3 region has the DNA TGTGCCAGCAGTGGCGGGCAGGGGAACTACGAGCAGTACTTC. Encoded protein: CASSGGQGNYEQYF.

CDR3 in DNA: TGTGCCAGCAGCCCAACAGGGTCTAGAATCACTAACTATGGCTACACCTTC. Translated: CASSPTGSRITNYGYTF. V usage is TRBV7-9 and J usage is TRBJ1-2; D possibly corresponds to TRBD1 (6 bases). Germline CDR1 is SEHNR and CDR2 is FQNEAQ (reference sequence). The CDR3 has 17 amino acids. Trimming removed 5 bases at V and 0 bases at J, with 19 bases between.

CDR3 protein: CASSTAGGPSYEQYF. The CDR3 coding sequence is TGTGCCAGCAGCACAGCGGGAGGGCCCTCCTACGAGCAGTACTTC. This chain connects TRBV9 to TRBJ2-7, with 10 positions matching TRBD2. The junction had 4 bases not matched to a gene; V was cut back by 4 bases and J by 0 bases. The CDR3 is made up of 15 amino acids. In germline, CDR1 is SGDLS, CDR2 YYNGEE.

The rearrangement joins TRBV27 to TRBJ2-7, with 7 bases that match TRBD2. V shed 6 bases, J shed 0 bases, and the junction held 8 bases outside the gene matches. The germline V gene has CDR1 MNHEY and CDR2 SMNVEV (reference sequence). This CDR3 has 15 amino acids. Written as DNA, the CDR3 is TGTGCCAGCAGAATAACTAGCGAGAGCTCCTACGAGCAGTACTTC. Translation: CASRITSESSYEQYF.

The chain carries TRBV6-5 and TRBJ1-3, with D tentatively TRBD1 (6 bases). The CDR3 consists of 15 residues. The V gene's germline CDR1 is MNHEY and CDR2 SVGAGI. The V end was cut by 0 bases, the J end by 5 bases, with 11 bases between. In DNA, the CDR3 is TGTGCCAGCAGTTACTCGGGGACAACACGAAACACCATATATTTT. This translates into CASSYSGTTRNTIYF.

This clone has only a few counts. The CDR3 nucleotides read TGCGCCAGCAGCCAAGATGCCACAAGGGGCGCAGGGGGCTACACCTTC. Its translation is CASSQDATRGAGGYTF. J is TRBJ1-2 and V is TRBV4-1; a weak D match, TRBD1 (5 bases). Between the trimmed V and J ends, which lost 0 bases and 8 bases, there was a span of 19 bases. This CDR3 is 16 amino acids long. In germline, CDR1 is MGHRA, CDR2 YSYEKL.

This chain connects TRBV15 to TRBJ1-2; tentatively, D is TRBD1 (6 bases). The CDR3 totals 16 residues. Germline V gene sequence: CDR1 LNHNV, CDR2 YYDKDF (reference sequence). The germline V and J ends were trimmed by 0 bases and 8 bases, with 19 bases remaining between them. CDR3 in amino acids: CATSRDLQGPPDGYTF. CDR3 coding DNA: TGTGCCACCAGCAGAGATTTACAGGGCCCTCCGGACGGCTACACCTTC.

The rearrangement joins TRBV28 to TRBJ1-3; D is possibly TRBD1 (5 bases). The germline V and J ends were trimmed by 4 bases and 4 bases, with 11 bases remaining between them. The CDR3 length is 14 residues. Germline V gene data show CDR1 as MDHEN and CDR2 as SYDVKM. The CDR3 protein is CASSSPAGGNTIYF. The CDR3 DNA is TGTGCCAGCAGTTCCCCGGCAGGGGGAAACACCATATATTTT.

This sequence joins TRBV7-9 and TRBJ2-7, with D perhaps TRBD1 (6 bases). Germline assignment: CDR1 SEHNR and CDR2 FQNEAQ (reference sequence). V was pared by 6 bases and J by 1 base, with 16 bases between. The CDR3 contains 15 residues. The CDR3 DNA is TGTGCCAGCAGGGCGGCAGGGGCGAGGTCCTACGAGCAGTACTTC. Its protein is CASRAAGARSYEQYF.

This clone was detected a few times. V gene TRBV6-5 combines with J gene TRBJ2-6, with 9 bases fitting TRBD1. Per germline, CDR1 MNHEY and CDR2 SVGAGI. The CDR3 sequence is 15 residues long. V lost 9 bases and J lost 2; bases outside the gene matches: 5. CDR3 sequence reads: CASADRGAGANVLTF. The CDR3 DNA reads TGTGCCAGTGCGGACAGGGGCGCTGGGGCCAACGTCCTGACTTTC.